This section outlines one TCR beta chain sequence together with its context. The sample originates from a study of identical twins. Germline V gene lookup returns CDR1 DFQATT and CDR2 SNEGSKA (reference sequence). This CDR3 has 14 residues. V shed 3 bases, J shed 5 bases, and the junction held 5 bases outside the gene matches. A universal primer site was created by template switching, with the cDNA bearing unique molecular identifiers. Each CDR3 protein is one row after TCRdb ran MiXCR on the 5' RACE reads. The top ten hold around 2.1% of the sample, which has 280,000 or so distinct CDR3 sequences, under 9.5% seen once. A further study also used this sample, focusing on yellow fever vaccine responses in identical twins.

Source material: memory (CD45RO+) T cells sorted from blood. The gene calls are TRBV20-1 and TRBJ2-1; the match to TRBD2 covers 9 bases. The sequence was obtained from a woman aged 18-29 years in good health. CDR3 DNA: TGCAGTGCTAGCTGGCTAGCGGGACACAATGAGCAGTTCTTC. Translation: CSASWLAGHNEQFF.